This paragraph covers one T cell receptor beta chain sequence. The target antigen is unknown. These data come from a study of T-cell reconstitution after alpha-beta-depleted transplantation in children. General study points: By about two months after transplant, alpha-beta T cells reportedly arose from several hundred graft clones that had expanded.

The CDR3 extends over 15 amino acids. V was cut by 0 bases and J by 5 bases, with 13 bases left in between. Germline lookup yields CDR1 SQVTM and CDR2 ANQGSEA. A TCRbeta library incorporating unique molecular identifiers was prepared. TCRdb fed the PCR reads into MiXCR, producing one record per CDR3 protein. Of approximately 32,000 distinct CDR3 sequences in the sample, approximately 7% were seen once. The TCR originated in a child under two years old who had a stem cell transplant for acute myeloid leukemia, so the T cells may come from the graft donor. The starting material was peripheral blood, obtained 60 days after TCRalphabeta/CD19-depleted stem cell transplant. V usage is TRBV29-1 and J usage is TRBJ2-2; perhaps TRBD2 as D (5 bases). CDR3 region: CSVEEVNGGTGELFF. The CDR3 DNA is TGCAGCGTTGAAGAAGTGAACGGAGGAACCGGGGAGCTGTTTTTT.